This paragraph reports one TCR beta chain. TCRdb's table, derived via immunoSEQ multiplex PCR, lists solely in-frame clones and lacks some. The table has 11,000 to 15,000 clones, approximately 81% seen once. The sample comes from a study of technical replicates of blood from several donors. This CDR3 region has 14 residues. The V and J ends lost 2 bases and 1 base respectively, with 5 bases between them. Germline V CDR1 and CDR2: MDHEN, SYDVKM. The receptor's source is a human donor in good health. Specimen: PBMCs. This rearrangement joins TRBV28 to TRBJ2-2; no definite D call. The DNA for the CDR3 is TGTGCCAGCAGTTTAGCGCAGAACACCGGGGAGCTGTTTTTT. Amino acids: CASSLAQNTGELFF.